This TCR beta chain is from a study of CD8+ T cells in alopecia areata. Study-level information: The drug, tofacitinib, lasted 6 to 18 months, followed by 6 months off drug.

cDNA prepared by RNA extraction and subsequent reverse transcription served as the template for sequencing. The data were produced by immunoSEQ multiplex PCR, yet TCRdb's version contains in-frame clones alone and is incomplete. The table lists over 15,000 clones, more than 50% of them singletons. Points from the study as a whole: Scalp sample sequencing also detects resident alphabeta T cells of normal skin.

On this clone itself: The antigen remains undetermined.

The study team obtained lesional scalp punch biopsies and peripheral blood from alopecia areata patients. Germline V gene lookup returns CDR1 SNHLY and CDR2 FYNNEI. The CDR3 runs 13 residues. Trimming left V 8 bases short and J 0 bases short, with 11 bases between. This sequence was found in a human donor with alopecia areata. The material sequenced was skin. V gene TRBV2 combines with J gene TRBJ2-7; D remains ambiguous. Here the CDR3 DNA reads TGTGCCAGCCTTGGTCGGAGCTCCTACGAGCAGTACTTC. Its translation is CASLGRSSYEQYF.